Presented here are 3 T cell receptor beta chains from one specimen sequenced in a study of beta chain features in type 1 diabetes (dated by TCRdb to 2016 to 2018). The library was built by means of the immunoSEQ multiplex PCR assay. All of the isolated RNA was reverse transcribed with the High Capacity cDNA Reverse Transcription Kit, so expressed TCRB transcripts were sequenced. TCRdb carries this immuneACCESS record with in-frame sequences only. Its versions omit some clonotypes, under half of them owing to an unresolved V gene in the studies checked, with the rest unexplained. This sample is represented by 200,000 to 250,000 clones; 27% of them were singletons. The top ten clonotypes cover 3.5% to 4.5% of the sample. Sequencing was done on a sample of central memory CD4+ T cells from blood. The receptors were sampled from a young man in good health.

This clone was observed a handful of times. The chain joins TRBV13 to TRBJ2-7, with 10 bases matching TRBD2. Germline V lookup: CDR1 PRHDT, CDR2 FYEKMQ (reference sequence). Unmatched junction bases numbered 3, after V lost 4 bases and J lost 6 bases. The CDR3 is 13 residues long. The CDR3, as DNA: TGTGCCAGCAGCTCGCGGACTAGCGGCGAGCAGTACTTC. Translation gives CASSSRTSGEQYF.

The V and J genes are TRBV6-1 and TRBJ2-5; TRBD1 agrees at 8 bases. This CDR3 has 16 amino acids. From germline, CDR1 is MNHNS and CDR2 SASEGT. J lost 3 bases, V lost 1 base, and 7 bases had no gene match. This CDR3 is CASSEVPGGAKETQYF. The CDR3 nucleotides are TGTGCCAGCAGTGAAGTTCCAGGGGGCGCGAAAGAGACCCAGTACTTC.

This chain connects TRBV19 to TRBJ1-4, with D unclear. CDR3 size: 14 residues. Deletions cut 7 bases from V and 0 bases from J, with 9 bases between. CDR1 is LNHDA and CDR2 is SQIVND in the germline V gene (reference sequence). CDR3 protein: CASMGITTNEKLFF. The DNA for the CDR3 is TGTGCCAGTATGGGCATCACAACTAATGAAAAACTGTTTTTT.